The 5 T cell receptor beta chains listed next were all sequenced from one sample in a study of T-cell reconstitution after alpha-beta-depleted transplantation in children. For TCRbeta, the library was prepared with unique molecular identifiers. TCRdb recomputed calls from the PCR reads with MiXCR, one row per CDR3 protein. The sample shows under 300,000 distinct CDR3 sequences, under 14% of them seen only once. Sequenced material: peripheral blood, taken 180 days after TCRalphabeta/CD19-depleted stem cell transplant. The receptors stem from a male patient aged 2 to 10 who had a stem cell transplant for chronic granulomatous disease, so the T cells may come from the graft donor.

This clonotype was picked up many times. This rearrangement joins TRBV5-1 to TRBJ2-3, with no clear D. Germline values: CDR1 SGHRS, CDR2 YFSETQ. This CDR3 has 12 amino acids. V was pared by 1 base and J by 2 bases, with 2 bases between. As DNA, the CDR3 is TGCGCCAGCAGCTTGCCCACAGATACGCAGTATTTT. Translating it yields CASSLPTDTQYF.

This clonotype appeared many times. V usage is TRBV28 and J usage is TRBJ2-3, with D unresolved. The germline CDR1 and CDR2 sequences are MDHEN and SYDVKM. This CDR3 spans 16 amino acids. V was pared by 4 bases and J by 0 bases, with 14 bases between. The CDR3 here is CASSSSQVRSTDTQYF. As DNA, the CDR3 is TGTGCCAGCAGTTCCTCTCAAGTGCGAAGCACAGATACGCAGTATTTT. Drawing the rest from reference TRBV28 and TRBJ2-3, the complete variable domain is DVKVTQSSRYLVKRTGEKVFLECVQDMDHENMFWYRQDPGLGLRLIYFSYDVKMKEKGDIPEGYSVSREKKERFSLILESASTNQTSMYLCASSSSQVRSTDTQYFGPGTRLTVL.

At least ten counts were recorded for this clonotype. V gene TRBV7-7 combines with J gene TRBJ2-3; 9 bases align to TRBD2. The CDR3 sequence is 15 residues long. Germline CDR1 is SSHAT and CDR2 is FNYEAQ (reference sequence). With 5 bases clipped from V and 8 bases from J, the junction kept 11 bases outside the gene matches. The CDR3 loop is CASSPGTSSSGTQYF. Written as DNA, the CDR3 is TGTGCCAGCAGCCCCGGGACTAGCTCTTCTGGTACGCAGTATTTT. Looking up the rest from reference TRBV7-7 and TRBJ2-3 gives the full variable domain: GAGVSQSPRYKVTKRGQDVTLRCDPISSHATLYWYQQALGQGPEFLTYFNYEAQPDKSGLPSDRFSAERPEGSISTLTIQRTEQRDSAMYRCASSPGTSSSGTQYFGPGTRLTVL.

This clonotype was counted ten times or more. The gene calls are TRBV27 and TRBJ1-6; D is ambiguous. Trimming took 6 bases from V and 4 from J, leaving 7 bases between them. Germline lookup yields CDR1 MNHEY and CDR2 SMNVEV (reference sequence). The CDR3 totals 13 residues. CDR3 region: CASSPAYNSPLHF. The CDR3 DNA follows: TGTGCCAGCAGCCCAGCATATAATTCACCCCTCCACTTT.

This clonotype has ten or more counts. V gene TRBV4-3 combines with J gene TRBJ2-2, with D possibly TRBD2 on 7 matching bases. Germline assignment: CDR1 LGHNA and CDR2 YSLEER. The ends were cut back, 4 bases at V and 7 bases at J, with 10 bases in the middle. The CDR3 runs to 13 residues. In nucleotides, the CDR3 is TGCGCCAGCAGCCTGGGAGGGGGCGGGGAGCTGTTTTTT. Encoded protein: CASSLGGGGELFF.